Following are 10 T cell receptor beta chains from one sample sequenced in a study of blood T cell repertoires in COVID-19. This table comes from immunoSEQ multiplex PCR, and its TCRdb copy is limited to in-frame clones, with some not included. The data show about 330,000 clones, around 86% seen once. Specimen: peripheral blood. All receptors derive from a woman between 45 and 60 years old with acute or convalescent COVID-19.

The gene calls are TRBV28 and TRBJ2-6, with D hard to call. V dropped 3 bases and J dropped 0 bases, with 12 bases sitting between them. CDR3 size: 17 residues. Looked up from germline, CDR1 is MDHEN and CDR2 is SYDVKM. The CDR3 reads CASSFLAASSGANVLTF. CDR3 DNA sequence: TGTGCCAGCAGTTTCTTGGCGGCCAGCTCTGGGGCCAACGTCCTGACTTTC. The variable domain in full, with the rest retrieved from reference TRBV28 and TRBJ2-6, is DVKVTQSSRYLVKRTGEKVFLECVQDMDHENMFWYRQDPGLGLRLIYFSYDVKMKEKGDIPEGYSVSREKKERFSLILESASTNQTSMYLCASSFLAASSGANVLTFGAGSRLTVL.

The CDR3 nucleotides read TGTGCCAGCAGCCCCGGGACAGGGATTGAGTATGGCTACACCTTC. It is translated as CASSPGTGIEYGYTF. V gene TRBV3-1 (or the pseudogene TRBV3-2) combines with J gene TRBJ1-2, with 9 nucleotides matching TRBD1. CDR3 length: 15 residues. Germline assignment: CDR1 LGHDT and CDR2 YNNKEL (reference sequence). The J segment lost 5 bases and the V segment lost 4 bases, leaving 8 bases of the junction unmatched.

The chain employs TRBV24-1 and TRBJ2-5; TRBD2 matches 10 bases. The V and J ends lost 4 bases and 1 base, in that order; junction bases with no gene match: 2. The CDR3 consists of 15 residues. The germline gives CDR1 KGHDR, CDR2 SFDVKD. The CDR3 protein is CATSDRTSGQETQYF. The CDR3 region has the DNA TGTGCCACCAGTGACCGGACTAGCGGCCAAGAGACCCAGTACTTC.

The chain recombines TRBV7-9 with TRBJ1-4, with D hard to call. Trimming stripped 6 bases from V and 7 bases from J, with 15 bases between. The CDR3 spans 14 residues. Germline V CDR1 and CDR2: SEHNR, FQNEAQ (reference sequence). The CDR3 DNA is TGTGCCAGCAGTTATCGTATGAATAGTGAAAAACTGTTTTTT. Translated, it gives CASSYRMNSEKLFF.

This chain uses TRBV3-1 (or the pseudogene TRBV3-2) with TRBJ2-7, with 9 bases aligning to TRBD1. V lost 1 base, J lost 5 bases, and 9 bases stayed unmatched. This CDR3 is built from 16 residues. CDR1 is LGHDT and CDR2 is YNNKEL in the germline V gene (reference sequence). CDR3 region: CASSQVLRDRVHEQYF. The CDR3 DNA reads as TGTGCCAGCAGCCAAGTTCTTCGGGACAGGGTCCACGAGCAGTACTTC.

The chain joins TRBV28 to TRBJ2-1; 11 bases line up with TRBD2. Trimming took 7 bases from V and 1 from J; bases not matched to a gene: 3. Germline CDR1 is MDHEN and CDR2 is SYDVKM. This CDR3 comprises 15 residues. The CDR3 nucleotides are TGTGCCAGCACCACTAGCGGGAGATCCTACAATGAGCAGTTCTTC. Translation: CASTTSGRSYNEQFF. Supplemented by reference TRBV28 and TRBJ2-1, the full variable domain reads DVKVTQSSRYLVKRTGEKVFLECVQDMDHENMFWYRQDPGLGLRLIYFSYDVKMKEKGDIPEGYSVSREKKERFSLILESASTNQTSMYLCASTTSGRSYNEQFFGPGTRLTVL.

The J gene is TRBJ1-4, the V gene TRBV28, with TRBD1 identical over 9 bases. With 9 bases clipped from V and 0 bases from J, the junction kept 8 bases outside the gene matches. CDR3 size: 16 residues. Germline CDR1 is MDHEN and CDR2 is SYDVKM. CDR3 sequence: CASSTGGGSTNEKLFF. In DNA form, the CDR3 reads TGTGCCAGTTCGACAGGGGGAGGCTCAACTAATGAAAAACTGTTTTTT.

This clone has more than one count but fewer than ten. The CDR3 DNA is TGTGCCAGTAGTATTAGGGGGACAGGGCCTGCTCCTAATGAAAAACTGTTTTTT. Its translation is CASSIRGTGPAPNEKLFF. The chain links TRBV19 to TRBJ1-4; TRBD1 matches at 9 bases. The CDR3 is 18 amino acids. V shed 3 bases and J 3 bases; nucleotides not matched to a gene: 11. The germline V gene encodes CDR1 LNHDA and CDR2 SQIVND (reference sequence).

V gene TRBV7-9 combines with J gene TRBJ2-1, with 8 bases aligning to TRBD2. The CDR3 totals 13 residues. V lost 6 bases to trimming and J lost 8 bases; unmatched junction nucleotides: 6. The germline V gene encodes CDR1 SEHNR and CDR2 FQNEAQ (reference sequence). For the CDR3, the DNA is TGTGCCAGCAGTCTTGGACTAGCATATGAGCAGTTCTTC. Its translation is CASSLGLAYEQFF.

This clone was observed a single time. V and J are TRBV6-4 and TRBJ2-2; a weak D match, TRBD1 (6 bases). CDR3 size: 15 residues. Trimming stripped 0 bases from V and 5 bases from J, with 10 bases between. Germline CDR1 MRHNA, CDR2 SNTAGT. The CDR3 bases are TGTGCCAGCAGTGACTCTTACAGGGTGACCGGGGAGCTGTTTTTT. It codes for CASSDSYRVTGELFF.